This entry describes one T cell receptor beta chain. Its antigen is unknown. This record belongs to a study of shared clonotypes between healthy human individuals. Study outcomes and limitations: Generally, naive subsets came out with larger estimated richness than memory subsets.

Data came from immunoSEQ multiplex PCR; TCRdb stores just in-frame clones and leaves some out. In the table there are around 1.9 million clones, 80% to 95% of which are singletons. Naive CD8 cells lacked CD45RO and underwent positive selection for CCR7, leaving out terminally differentiated effector memory CD45RA+ cells. Germline CDR1 reads SEHNR; CDR2 reads FQNEAQ (reference sequence). Trimming took off 5 bases at V and 3 bases at J, with 14 bases between the two ends. The CDR3 is 16 residues long. The sequencing sample was made of naive CD8+ T cells from PBMCs. This TCR was recovered from a man aged 18 to 29 in good health. Some clones in this sample may be carry-over from other donors' samples. The chain couples TRBV7-9 to TRBJ2-6; no definite D call. The CDR3 reads CASSTVLGIGANVLTF. CDR3 nucleotides: TGTGCCAGCAGCACAGTGTTGGGTATTGGGGCCAACGTCCTGACTTTC.